Listed below are T cell receptor beta chains from one sample, sequenced in a study of human T cells and chemical hapten exposure. TCRdb called the RACE reads again in MiXCR, with one record for every CDR3 protein. The sample lists 50,000 or so distinct CDR3 sequences, 4% to 4.5% occurring once. The sequenced sample consisted of whole blood. Every receptor here comes from a human donor in good health. Some clones in this sample may be carry-over from other donors' samples. CDR3s include the opening cysteine and the closing phenylalanine or tryptophan. Fields, in order: D gene, clone size, J gene, V gene, CDR3 DNA, CDR3 protein. D genes are given only for firm matches. Size is omitted from some rows. Given values are once, few, many or a class for expanded clones.

D: NA; size: NA; J: TRBJ1-2; V: TRBV12-3/TRBV12-4; DNA: TGTGCCAGCAGCTCCGGGACGGCCGTGAACGACTATGGCTACACCTTC; CDR3: CASSSGTAVNDYGYTF
D: TRBD1; size: many; J: TRBJ1-5; V: TRBV18; DNA: TGTGCCAGCTCACCAGGGACAGGGGACCATAGCAATCAGCCCCAGCATTTT; CDR3: CASSPGTGDHSNQPQHF
D: TRBD1; size: few; J: TRBJ2-5; V: TRBV24-1; DNA: TGTGCCACCAGTGACAGGGGGCAAGAGACCCAGTACTTC; CDR3: CATSDRGQETQYF
D: NA; size: few; J: TRBJ1-1; V: TRBV11-2; DNA: TGTGCCAGCAGCTTATACGGCAGGGATGCTTTCTTT; CDR3: CASSLYGRDAFF
D: NA; size: few; J: TRBJ2-1; V: TRBV2; DNA: TGTGCCAGCAGTGAAGAGGGGATTACAGGGCACAATGAGCAGTTCTTC; CDR3: CASSEEGITGHNEQFF
D: NA; size: many; J: TRBJ2-1; V: TRBV7-2; DNA: TGTGCCAGCAGCTTAGCGGGGTTCGGGGAAGAGCAGTTCTTC; CDR3: CASSLAGFGEEQFF
D: TRBD2; size: many; J: TRBJ2-1; V: TRBV5-6; DNA: TGTGCCAGCAGCTGGGGCGGACTAGGGAACAATGAGCAGTTCTTC; CDR3: CASSWGGLGNNEQFF
D: TRBD2; size: NA; J: TRBJ2-1; V: TRBV12-5; DNA: TGTGCTAGTGGTTTAGACGGGACTACAGTCTCCTACAATGAGCAGTTCTTC; CDR3: CASGLDGTTVSYNEQFF
D: TRBD1; size: many; J: TRBJ1-4; V: TRBV29-1; DNA: TGCAGCGTTCAGACAGGGTTTAATGAAAAACTGTTTTTT; CDR3: CSVQTGFNEKLFF
D: TRBD2; size: many; J: TRBJ2-3; V: TRBV5-6; DNA: TGTGCCAGCAGATGGCGCGGGGGTCGCACAGATACGCAGTATTTT; CDR3: CASRWRGGRTDTQYF
D: TRBD2; size: many; J: TRBJ2-5; V: TRBV28; DNA: TGTGCCAGCAGCTCTAGCGGGAGGGCCAGTGAGACCCAGTACTTC; CDR3: CASSSSGRASETQYF
D: TRBD2; size: few; J: TRBJ2-1; V: TRBV5-1; DNA: TGCGCCAGCAACATAGCGGGAGGCTCCTACAATGAGCAGTTCTTC; CDR3: CASNIAGGSYNEQFF
D: TRBD1; size: NA; J: TRBJ1-2; V: TRBV13; DNA: TGTGCCAGCAGCTCAAGGGGGACAGTCAACCACTATGGCTACACCTTC; CDR3: CASSSRGTVNHYGYTF
D: TRBD2; size: few; J: TRBJ2-7; V: TRBV5-1; DNA: TGCGCCAGCAGCTTGGAACCGACTAGCGGGAGGTCCTACGAGCAGTACTTC; CDR3: CASSLEPTSGRSYEQYF
D: NA; size: many; J: TRBJ2-7; V: TRBV10-3; DNA: TGTGCCATCAGTGCTGGGTACGAGCAGTACTTC; CDR3: CAISAGYEQYF
D: NA; size: few; J: TRBJ2-7; V: TRBV21-1; DNA: TGTGCCAGCAGCAAGCCCCTTGGGGGGCACTCCTACGAGCAGTACTTC; CDR3: CASSKPLGGHSYEQYF
D: TRBD1; size: many; J: TRBJ1-4; V: TRBV12-3/TRBV12-4; DNA: TGTGCCAGCAGGCAAACAGGGGATTCTAGGGAAAAACTGTTTTTT; CDR3: CASRQTGDSREKLFF
D: NA; size: few; J: TRBJ2-3; V: TRBV12-3/TRBV12-4; DNA: TGTGCCAGCCTAGGCGCAGATACGCAGTATTTT; CDR3: CASLGADTQYF
D: TRBD2; size: few; J: TRBJ2-7; V: TRBV7-9; DNA: TGTGCCAGCAGCCCCACCTCCGGGACTAGCGGGAGGAGTGGGCCTGGCGAGCAGTACTTC; CDR3: CASSPTSGTSGRSGPGEQYF
D: TRBD1; size: many; J: TRBJ1-6; V: TRBV4-1; DNA: TGCGCCAGCAGATTTACCCCCACAGGGGGCACTGGTAATTCACCCCTCCACTTT; CDR3: CASRFTPTGGTGNSPLHF
D: NA; size: many; J: TRBJ2-3; V: TRBV24-1; DNA: TGTGCCACCAGTGACCACCTTTACGGCCGGGGTACCTCTGGGGGGACAGATACGCAGTATTTT; CDR3: CATSDHLYGRGTSGGTDTQYF
D: NA; size: NA; J: TRBJ2-7; V: TRBV27; DNA: TGTGCCAGCAGTTTATCGTCCGGCACCGGTCCCTACGAGCAGTACTTC; CDR3: CASSLSSGTGPYEQYF
D: NA; size: NA; J: TRBJ2-1; V: TRBV9; DNA: TGTGCCAGCAGCGTAGGGCCTTTCAGGAGCTCCTACAATGAGCAGTTCTTC; CDR3: CASSVGPFRSSYNEQFF
D: TRBD2; size: many; J: TRBJ2-5; V: TRBV6-6; DNA: TGTGCCAGCCGGGATAGCGGGAGATGGTCGGAGACCCAGTACTTC; CDR3: CASRDSGRWSETQYF
D: TRBD2; size: many; J: TRBJ2-1; V: TRBV7-8; DNA: TGTGCCAGCAGCTTTAGCGGGAGCTCCTACAATGAGCAGTTCTTC; CDR3: CASSFSGSSYNEQFF
D: TRBD1; size: many; J: TRBJ1-4; V: TRBV20-1; DNA: TGCAGTGCTCCCTTGTGGGACAGGGAAACTAATGAAAAACTGTTTTTT; CDR3: CSAPLWDRETNEKLFF
D: NA; size: many; J: TRBJ1-1; V: TRBV6-1; DNA: TGTGCCACCACGGGCGGTGGTAGCACTGAAGCTTTCTTT; CDR3: CATTGGGSTEAFF
D: TRBD2; size: NA; J: TRBJ2-3; V: TRBV19; DNA: TGTGCCAGTAGTCTCCGACTAGCGCCTCAGACGCAGTATTTT; CDR3: CASSLRLAPQTQYF
D: TRBD1; size: few; J: TRBJ2-5; V: TRBV27; DNA: TGTGCCAGCAGCCGCACCGGGACAGGGGTCGAGACCCAGTACTTC; CDR3: CASSRTGTGVETQYF
D: NA; size: many; J: TRBJ2-5; V: TRBV3-1; DNA: TGTGCCAGCAGCCAAGGCGACGGAGGGCCATGGCAAGAGACCCAGTACTTC; CDR3: CASSQGDGGPWQETQYF
D: TRBD1; size: many; J: TRBJ2-1; V: TRBV6-2/TRBV6-3; DNA: TGTGCCAGCAGTAGACAGGGCAGCTCCTACAATGAGCAGTTCTTC; CDR3: CASSRQGSSYNEQFF
D: NA; size: few; J: TRBJ1-3; V: TRBV28; DNA: TGTGCCAGCACCGGAACGCAGGGAAACACCATATATTTT; CDR3: CASTGTQGNTIYF
D: TRBD2; size: many; J: TRBJ2-1; V: TRBV29-1; DNA: TGCAGCGTTCTACTAGCGGGGACCCCCAATGAGCAGTTCTTC; CDR3: CSVLLAGTPNEQFF
D: TRBD1; size: few; J: TRBJ2-3; V: TRBV30; DNA: TGTGCCTGGTCCTCCGGGACAGGGGGAGTAGCCCCCTTCACAGATACGCAGTATTTT; CDR3: CAWSSGTGGVAPFTDTQYF
D: NA; size: NA; J: TRBJ2-1; V: TRBV5-1; DNA: TGCGCCAGCAGCTCCTCAGGGAACAGCCCCTACAATGAGCAGTTCTTC; CDR3: CASSSSGNSPYNEQFF
D: NA; size: few; J: TRBJ1-2; V: TRBV7-8; DNA: TGTGCCAGCAGCTTAGGTCGTTCGCGGGGGAATGGCTACACCTTC; CDR3: CASSLGRSRGNGYTF
D: NA; size: many; J: TRBJ1-1; V: TRBV30; DNA: TGTGCCTGGAGTCGGCAGATTGAAGCTTTCTTT; CDR3: CAWSRQIEAFF
D: TRBD1; size: NA; J: TRBJ2-3; V: TRBV20-1; DNA: TGCAGTGCTTTGACAGGGGGTCCAGATACGCAGTATTTT; CDR3: CSALTGGPDTQYF
D: NA; size: many; J: TRBJ2-6; V: TRBV2; DNA: TGTGCCAGCAGCCCCCAGGGCTCTGGGGCCAACGTCCTGACTTTC; CDR3: CASSPQGSGANVLTF
D: TRBD2; size: many; J: TRBJ2-1; V: TRBV19; DNA: TGTGCCAGTAGTATATTAGCGGGAGTGCAGGACAATGAGCAGTTCTTC; CDR3: CASSILAGVQDNEQFF
D: TRBD1; size: many; J: TRBJ1-1; V: TRBV3-1; DNA: TGTGCCAGCAGCCCCAAGAACAGGGGGGACACTGAAGCTTTCTTT; CDR3: CASSPKNRGDTEAFF
D: NA; size: NA; J: TRBJ2-3; V: TRBV2; DNA: TGTGCCAGCAGCGGAGACGTATCACGCACAGATACGCAGTATTTT; CDR3: CASSGDVSRTDTQYF
D: NA; size: few; J: TRBJ2-6; V: TRBV3-1; DNA: TGTGCCAGCAGCCCCCGGGACCACAGCTCTGGGGCCAACGTCCTGACTTTC; CDR3: CASSPRDHSSGANVLTF
D: NA; size: few; J: TRBJ2-7; V: TRBV5-1; DNA: TGCGCCAGCAGCTTCGGGGCGGACTCCTACGAGCAGTACTTC; CDR3: CASSFGADSYEQYF
D: NA; size: many; J: TRBJ1-6; V: TRBV2; DNA: TGTGCCAGCAGTCCGACCAGCTCCTATAATTCACCCCTCCACTTT; CDR3: CASSPTSSYNSPLHF
D: TRBD1; size: many; J: TRBJ2-7; V: TRBV28; DNA: TGTGCCAGCAGTCCGACAGGGAACGAGCAGTACTTC; CDR3: CASSPTGNEQYF
D: NA; size: many; J: TRBJ2-1; V: TRBV2; DNA: TGTGCCAGCGCCCCCCGGGGAGTTTCTGTTGCTGAGCAGTTCTTC; CDR3: CASAPRGVSVAEQFF
D: NA; size: many; J: TRBJ2-1; V: TRBV7-8; DNA: TGTGCCAGCAGCTCGGGACTTGGGAGACAGGGTACGTTCTTC; CDR3: CASSSGLGRQGTFF